This entry features one T cell receptor (beta chain) sequence. This record comes from a study of blood T cell repertoires in COVID-19. Study details: Acute-phase and convalescent COVID-19 samples originated in the United States, Italy and Spain. T cells, B-cell-depleted T cells, or PBMCs provided the cDNA or gDNA that served as material.

This CDR3 is 18 amino acids long. V was shortened by 3 bases and J by 0 bases, with 18 bases between the two germline ends. Germline values: CDR1 SGHVS, CDR2 FNYEAQ. Produced via immunoSEQ multiplex PCR; TCRdb's table is partial and in-frame only. The sample carries 70,000 or so clones, approximately 86% recorded once. The source material was peripheral blood. The V call is TRBV7-6, the J call TRBJ1-3; TRBD1 might be the D (6 bases). The clonotype originates from a man aged 35-49 years with COVID-19, enrolled during active disease. The DNA for the CDR3 is TGTGCCAGCAGCTTGGTTGTTGACAGGACCGGCTCTGGAAACACCATATATTTT. It codes for CASSLVVDRTGSGNTIYF.